A selection of T cell receptor beta chains follows, all from one sample in a study of beta chain features in type 1 diabetes. Measured with immunoSEQ multiplex PCR; TCRdb has only the in-frame clones, and not every one. The profile shows 680,000 or so clones, around 15% of them singletons. Sequenced material: naive CD4+ T cells from blood. The receptor set was obtained from a man aged 18 to 35 in good health. The CDR3 runs from the conserved cysteine through the conserved F or W. A D gene is named only where the DNA matches it firmly. The size field is filled for only some rows; it gives once, few, many or a size class.

d_call clone_size j_call v_call cdr3_nt cdr3_aa
TRBD1 - TRBJ2-7 TRBV10-3 TGTGCCATCAGTGAGCCGGACAGGGGACACGAGCAGTACTTC CAISEPDRGHEQYF
- few TRBJ1-1 TRBV6-6 TGTGCCAGCAGTTACGGGCAGGGATGGGCCACTGAAGCTTTCTTT CASSYGQGWATEAFF
- - TRBJ2-7 TRBV25-1 TGTGCCAGCAGACTACTATGGGAGCAGTACTTC CASRLLWEQYF
TRBD1 - TRBJ1-2 TRBV19 TGTGCCAGTAGTAGACAGGGGACCTTCTATGGCTACACCTTC CASSRQGTFYGYTF
- few TRBJ2-3 TRBV9 TGTGCCAGCAGCGTTCAGGGGGCGCCCAGCGGGAGTGGTCCCACAGATACGCAGTATTTT CASSVQGAPSGSGPTDTQYF
- few TRBJ2-7 TRBV18 TGTGCCAGCTCACCACAGTGGCTCTACGAGCAGTACTTC CASSPQWLYEQYF
TRBD2 - TRBJ2-1 TRBV10-3 TGTGCCATCAGTGAGACTAGCGGGAACAATGAGCAGTTCTTC CAISETSGNNEQFF
TRBD1 few TRBJ1-2 TRBV28 TGTGCCAGCAGTCCGCCTTGGGGACAGGGCTATGGCTACACCTTC CASSPPWGQGYGYTF
- few TRBJ2-3 TRBV7-3 TGTGCCAGCAGCTCCAATCACGGTGGCGCAGATACGCAGTATTTT CASSSNHGGADTQYF
- - TRBJ2-1 TRBV1 TGCACCAGTTGGATAGCGGGTTACAATGAGCAGTTCTTC CTSWIAGYNEQFF
- - TRBJ2-7 TRBV5-1 TGCGCCAGCAGCCTGGCAGGGGTCGGCTCCTACGAGCAGTACTTC CASSLAGVGSYEQYF
- few TRBJ2-7 TRBV27 TGTGCCAGCAGTTTATCCTCGACGAGGGTCCCCTCCTACGAGCAGTACTTC CASSLSSTRVPSYEQYF
- - TRBJ2-3 TRBV7-3 TGTGCCAGCAGCTTAACGTTTAGGGGAGATACGCAGTATTTT CASSLTFRGDTQYF
- few TRBJ1-5 TRBV5-4 TGTGCCAGCAGCTTACAGGGTTCTCAGCCCCAGCATTTT CASSLQGSQPQHF
TRBD2 few TRBJ2-2 TRBV19 TGTGCCAGTAGTATACAGCGGGGGACTAACACCGGGGAGCTGTTTTTT CASSIQRGTNTGELFF
TRBD2 few TRBJ2-3 TRBV27 TGTGCCAGCACCCCCTGGCTAGCGGGAAATCCAGATACGCAGTATTTT CASTPWLAGNPDTQYF
- few TRBJ1-1 TRBV19 TGTGCCAGTAGTATCCACCTTCGGAAGAACACTGAAGCTTTCTTT CASSIHLRKNTEAFF
TRBD2 - TRBJ2-1 TRBV6-5 TGTGCCAGCAGAAAGCGGGGGGGGCAGTTCTTC CASRKRGGQFF
TRBD1 - TRBJ2-3 TRBV4-3 TGCGCCAGCAGCCTCCGGGACAGGAACTCAGATACGCAGTATTTT CASSLRDRNSDTQYF
- - TRBJ2-2 TRBV4-3 TGCGCCAGCAGCCAACGCGGACGGACCCTCGGAGGCGGGGAGCTGTTTTTT CASSQRGRTLGGGELFF
- - TRBJ1-4 TRBV7-9 TGTGCCAGCAGCTTAGGCAGGGGAAAAGAAAAACTGTTTTTT CASSLGRGKEKLFF
- - TRBJ1-1 TRBV10-3 TGTGCCAGCACCCCGGACACTGAAGCTTTCTTT CASTPDTEAFF
- few TRBJ1-5 TRBV10-3 TGTGCCATCAGTGAGAGAGGAGGGGGCAATCAGCCCCAGCATTTT CAISERGGGNQPQHF
- - TRBJ1-1 TRBV29-1 TGCAGCGTTGAGGCGGACATGATCTCTGAAGCTTTCTTT CSVEADMISEAFF
- - TRBJ1-5 TRBV18 TGTGCCAGCTCGAAGACACGGGCGGGGCCCCAGCATTTT CASSKTRAGPQHF
- few TRBJ2-7 TRBV7-2 TGTGCCAGCAGTCTACAGGGATACGAGCAGTACTTC CASSLQGYEQYF
- - TRBJ2-7 TRBV7-2 TGTGCCAGCAGCCAGGTGAGCGGCTACTCCTACGAGCAGTACTTC CASSQVSGYSYEQYF
TRBD2 - TRBJ2-5 TRBV11-1 TGTGCCAGCAGGCCTAGCGGGATAGAGACCCAGTACTTC CASRPSGIETQYF
- - TRBJ1-1 TRBV29-1 TGCAGCGTTGACTCACGGGCCTTGAACACTGAAGCTTTCTTT CSVDSRALNTEAFF
TRBD2 - TRBJ2-5 TRBV28 TGTGCCAGCAGCACCGGGACTAGCGGGGAGCGAGGGACCCAGTACTTC CASSTGTSGERGTQYF
TRBD1 - TRBJ2-7 TRBV27 TGTGCCAGCAGTTTCTTCCCGGCGGGACAGGGGCCCTACGAGCAGTACTTC CASSFFPAGQGPYEQYF
- - TRBJ2-1 TRBV4-1 TGCGCCAGCAGCCAAGAAGGGAACCCCTACAATGAGCAGTTCTTC CASSQEGNPYNEQFF
- - TRBJ1-1 TRBV6-5 TGTGCCAGCAGGTACGACCACAGAGCTGAAGCTTTCTTT CASRYDHRAEAFF
- few TRBJ2-1 TRBV9 TGTGCCAGCAGCGTAGAATGGTCTCCCTCCTACAATGAGCAGTTCTTC CASSVEWSPSYNEQFF
- few TRBJ2-7 TRBV6-6 TGTGCCAGCAGTCTGTCCACTAAAAACTCCTACGAGCAGTACTTC CASSLSTKNSYEQYF
- - TRBJ2-1 TRBV7-6 TGTGCCAGCAGCTTCGGTCTCAATGAGCAGTTCTTC CASSFGLNEQFF
- - TRBJ1-5 TRBV7-9 TGTGCCAGCAGCGTCCGGAGCAATCAGCCCCAGCATTTT CASSVRSNQPQHF
- few TRBJ2-7 TRBV6-5 TGTGCCAGCACCCGGGCGCGGGTGGGCTACGAGCAGTACTTC CASTRARVGYEQYF
- few TRBJ2-1 TRBV4-3 TGCGCCAGCAGCCAAGCGTACAGGACGACCGACAATGAGCAGTTCTTC CASSQAYRTTDNEQFF
TRBD1 - TRBJ1-3 TRBV5-6 TGTGCCAGCAGCCCCCGGGACAGGGGAGTCTCTGGAAACACCATATATTTT CASSPRDRGVSGNTIYF
TRBD2 few TRBJ2-1 TRBV15 TGTGCCACCAGCCGACGACTAGCGAGCCCCCCCGGTGAGCAGTTCTTC CATSRRLASPPGEQFF
- - TRBJ1-6 TRBV7-7 TGTGCCACCTACTATAATCCCGGCGACCCAGGGGATTCACCCCTCCACTTT CATYYNPGDPGDSPLHF
- - TRBJ2-7 TRBV7-9 TGTGCCACCAGGAAGAGGGGCTCCTACGAGCAGTACTTC CATRKRGSYEQYF
- - TRBJ1-1 TRBV19 TGTGCCAGTAGGGCCGGGCGGGAGAACACTGAAGCTTTCTTT CASRAGRENTEAFF
- - TRBJ1-1 TRBV18 TGTGCCAGCTCACCACAAGTACACCTTGAAGCTTTCTTT CASSPQVHLEAFF
- few TRBJ2-3 TRBV18 TGTGCCAGCTCACCAGCGGTCACAGATACGCAGTATTTT CASSPAVTDTQYF
- - TRBJ1-1 TRBV14 TGTGCCAGCAGCCAAGGGTTGACAGGCACTGAAGCTTTCTTT CASSQGLTGTEAFF
- many TRBJ2-7 TRBV7-9 TGTGCCAGCAGCTTAGAAGCACGGTACGAGCAGTACTTC CASSLEARYEQYF
- - TRBJ1-6 TRBV5-8 TGTGCCAGCAGCCTTACAGGACGCCGACCCCTTTCACCCCTCCACTTT CASSLTGRRPLSPLHF
TRBD1 - TRBJ2-7 TRBV28 TGTGCCAGCAATCCGGACAGGGCCTCCTACGAGCAGTACTTC CASNPDRASYEQYF
- - TRBJ2-7 TRBV7-2 TGTGCCAGCAGCCGTGACAGGATAACCTACGAGCAGTACTTC CASSRDRITYEQYF
- - TRBJ2-1 TRBV6-6 TGTGCCAGCAGTACCTCACGACTGCTAAATGAGCAGTTCTTC CASSTSRLLNEQFF
TRBD1 - TRBJ2-7 TRBV29-1 TGCAGCGTCACCCTCCGGACAGGGGTCCACGAGCAGTACTTC CSVTLRTGVHEQYF
TRBD2 few TRBJ2-3 TRBV19 TGTGCCAGTAGTATCTGGACTAGCGGCACAGATACGCAGTATTTT CASSIWTSGTDTQYF
- few TRBJ2-1 TRBV20-1 TGCAGTGCCCTGCCACTAGCACAGCAGTTCTTC CSALPLAQQFF
- few TRBJ1-5 TRBV6-1 TGTGCCAGCAGTGAATCCAGGGAGCACCAGCCCCAGCATTTT CASSESREHQPQHF
- few TRBJ2-7 TRBV5-4 TGTGCCAGCAGCTTCTTGTATCGGCGCGCGTCCGAGCAGTACTTC CASSFLYRRASEQYF